This passage covers 14 T cell receptor beta chains from one sample sequenced in a study of T cells in Graves' hyperthyroidism and ophthalmopathy. Researchers amplified the TCR beta CDR3 regions from RNA transcripts. First-round RT-PCR targeting the TCR CDR3 was performed with the HTBI primer set. TCRdb ran MiXCR on the multiplex PCR reads and lists one entry per CDR3 protein. The sample has 380,000 or so distinct CDR3 sequences; approximately 13% are singletons. Input material: blood. The receptors come from a young man with Graves' hyperthyroidism that later progressed to Graves' ophthalmopathy.

The table lists this clonotype with many counts. The rearrangement uses TRBV14 and TRBJ2-5; perhaps TRBD2 as D (5 bases). Germline V lookup: CDR1 SGHDN, CDR2 FVKESK. Trimming cost V 2 bases and J 5 bases, with 12 bases left between them. CDR3 size: 14 residues. The CDR3 DNA follows: TGTGCCAGCAGCCAATCGGTTGGCGGGGAGACCCAGTACTTC. Its protein product is CASSQSVGGETQYF.

The V gene is TRBV20-1, the J gene TRBJ2-1; D might be TRBD1 (6 bases). This CDR3 contains 17 residues. CDR1 and CDR2 (germline): DFQATT, SNEGSKA (reference sequence). With 1 base removed from V and 2 bases from J, the gap between germline ends came to 18 bases. The CDR3 loop is CSARALRGFAAYNEQFF. The CDR3 region has the DNA TGCAGTGCTAGAGCGTTGAGGGGGTTCGCGGCCTACAATGAGCAGTTCTTC.

This clonotype came up many times. The rearrangement links TRBV29-1 to TRBJ1-2, with D hard to call. CDR1 is SQVTM and CDR2 is ANQGSEA in the germline V gene. V gave up 6 bases and J gave up 7 bases, with 24 bases separating them. This CDR3 is built from 15 residues. In DNA form, the CDR3 reads TGCAGCGTGACCCATTTCGGCCAGGAGGGCTTTGGCTACACCTTC. It translates to CSVTHFGQEGFGYTF. Full variable domain (missing parts from reference TRBV29-1 and TRBJ1-2): SAVISQKPSRDICQRGTSLTIQCQVDSQVTMMFWYRQQPGQSLTLIATANQGSEATYESGFVIDKFPISRPNLTFSTLTVSNMSPEDSSIYLCSVTHFGQEGFGYTFGSGTRLTVV.

This clonotype was observed many times. V gene TRBV30 combines with J gene TRBJ2-2; no clear D gene. This CDR3 has 15 residues. V was cut by 3 bases and J by 1 base, with 12 bases left in between. Germline CDR1 is GTSNPN and CDR2 is SVGIG (reference sequence). CDR3: CAWRVQPRNTGELFF. In DNA form, the CDR3 reads TGTGCCTGGAGGGTTCAACCGAGGAACACCGGGGAGCTGTTTTTT.

Concerning this clonotype itself: A junction boundary mismatches the germline segment, possibly from a read error. The chain carries TRBV19 and TRBJ1-5; D is perhaps TRBD1 (6 bases). CDR1 and CDR2 (germline): LNHDA, SQIVND (reference sequence). The CDR3 covers 17 residues. The CDR3 loop is CAGSPGQRRRHNQPQHF. Written as DNA, the CDR3 is TGTGCCGGTAGCCCTGGACAGAGGAGAAGACACAATCAGCCCCAGCATTTT.

This clonotype was seen ten or more times. The chain couples TRBV2 to TRBJ1-1; D not certain. The CDR3 is made up of 13 amino acids. The germline V and J ends were trimmed by 6 bases and 0 bases, with 8 bases remaining between them. CDR1 and CDR2 (germline): SNHLY, FYNNEI. The CDR3, as DNA: TGTGCCAGCAGGGAAAGTGTGAACACTGAAGCTTTCTTT. Its protein is CASRESVNTEAFF.

This clonotype was counted many times. The gene calls are TRBV7-9 and TRBJ1-1; no clear D. The CDR3 has 15 residues. The germline gives CDR1 SEHNR, CDR2 FQNEAQ (reference sequence). Trimming removed 1 base from V and 1 base from J, with 10 bases in between. CDR3 sequence: CASSLGSQRNTEAFF. The CDR3 nucleotides are TGTGCCAGCAGCTTAGGATCACAGAGGAACACTGAAGCTTTCTTT. Based on the CDR3 plus reference TRBV7-9 and TRBJ1-1, the full variable domain is DTGVSQNPRHKITKRGQNVTFRCDPISEHNRLYWYRQTLGQGPEFLTYFQNEAQLEKSRLLSDRFSAERPKGSFSTLEIQRTEQGDSAMYLCASSLGSQRNTEAFFGQGTRLTVV.

This clonotype was seen at least ten times. This sequence joins TRBV7-9 and TRBJ2-1; 7 bases match TRBD2. CDR3 size: 15 residues. Looked up from germline, CDR1 is SEHNR and CDR2 is FQNEAQ (reference sequence). Germline trimming cut 1 base from V and 8 bases from J; bases unmatched to any gene: 8. CDR3 loop: CASSLGLAVADEQFF. The CDR3 bases are TGTGCCAGCAGCTTAGGGCTAGCGGTGGCCGATGAGCAGTTCTTC.

This clonotype was detected ten times or more. The J gene is TRBJ1-1, the V gene TRBV5-1; TRBD1 aligns across 7 bases. CDR1 is SGHRS, CDR2 YFSETQ, per germline. This CDR3 has 15 residues. The V segment lost 0 bases and the J segment 5 bases; nucleotides outside the gene matches: 7. The CDR3 loop reads CASSLEDRAITEAFF. The DNA for the CDR3 is TGCGCCAGCAGCTTGGAAGACAGGGCGATTACTGAAGCTTTCTTT.

This clonotype was seen a few times. The chain employs TRBV28 and TRBJ1-5; D is unresolved. In germline, CDR1 is MDHEN, CDR2 SYDVKM. CDR3 size: 14 residues. V gave up 7 bases and J gave up 2 bases, with 12 bases separating them. The CDR3 DNA reads TGTGCCAGCACCTCTTTTGCAGGCAATCAGCCCCAGCATTTT. This translates into CASTSFAGNQPQHF.

This clonotype has just a few counts. The rearrangement links TRBV6-5 to TRBJ1-1; D not resolved. Germline CDR1 and CDR2: MNHEY and SVGAGI. The CDR3 has 16 residues. V was pared by 2 bases and J by 4 bases, with 17 bases between. The CDR3 spells CASSYGLGIERTEAFF. The CDR3 DNA is TGTGCCAGCAGTTACGGGCTAGGTATCGAACGCACTGAAGCTTTCTTT.

This clonotype was counted between two and nine times. A much more abundant neighbour one base away suggests this may be a read error. This chain uses TRBV5-4 with TRBJ2-1; D perhaps matches TRBD2 (5 bases). The germline V and J ends were trimmed by 4 bases and 0 bases, with 8 bases remaining between them. The CDR3 extends over 14 amino acids. CDR1 is SGHNT and CDR2 is YYREEE in the germline V gene (reference sequence). The DNA of the CDR3 is TGTGCCAGCAGCGGGGAGAGCTCCTACAATGAGCAGTTCTTC. Translation gives CASSGESSYNEQFF.

This clonotype has a count of ten or more. The chain carries TRBV6-5 and TRBJ1-1, with unresolved D. Germline values: CDR1 MNHEY, CDR2 SVGAGI. The V end was cut by 0 bases, the J end by 0 bases, with 11 bases between. This CDR3 is 16 amino acids long. The CDR3 sequence is CASSYSMRPMNTEAFF. The CDR3 nucleotides read TGTGCCAGCAGTTACTCGATGAGACCCATGAACACTGAAGCTTTCTTT.

This clonotype was counted ten times or more. This rearrangement joins TRBV12-3 or TRBV12-4 to TRBJ2-7; 15 bases are a match to TRBD2. CDR3 length: 17 amino acids. The V gene end was trimmed by 3 bases and the J gene end by 5 bases; junction bases not matched to a gene: 8. CDR3 in DNA: TGTGCCAGCAGTTTTGTAGGACTAGCGGGGGGGCCACACGAGCAGTACTTC. Protein: CASSFVGLAGGPHEQYF.